A selection of T cell receptor beta chains follows, all from one sample in a study of cytomegalovirus exposure and HLA in healthy donors. Assay: immunoSEQ multiplex PCR; the TCRdb copy retains only in-frame clones and omits some. The table records fewer than 200,000 clones, about 80% of them present only once. Sequenced: PBMCs. These receptors all stem from a man in his forties or fifties in good health and CMV-seropositive. Each CDR3 is given with its conserved first and last residue. The order of the fields is D gene, clone size, V gene, J gene, CDR3 length, CDR3 protein, CDR3 DNA. D genes are given only for firm matches. Size values are once, few and many counts, or a class for expanded clones, and some rows have none.

d_gene: NA
abundance: once
v_gene: TRBV4-1
j_gene: TRBJ1-2
len: 14
CDR3aa: CASSQDPGSYGYTF
CDR3nt: TGCGCCAGCAGCCAAGATCCCGGGAGCTATGGCTACACCTTC

d_gene: TRBD2
abundance: NA
v_gene: TRBV2
j_gene: TRBJ2-3
len: 16
CDR3aa: CASSPGLAGAGDTQYF
CDR3nt: TGTGCCAGCAGTCCGGGACTAGCGGGAGCCGGAGATACGCAGTATTTT

d_gene: TRBD2
abundance: once
v_gene: TRBV6-6
j_gene: TRBJ2-7
len: 14
CDR3aa: CASTSGGGTGGQYF
CDR3nt: TGTGCCAGCACCTCCGGGGGGGGGACGGGTGGGCAGTACTTC

d_gene: TRBD1
abundance: NA
v_gene: TRBV7-2
j_gene: TRBJ2-7
len: 15
CDR3aa: CASSSSTGQFYEQYF
CDR3nt: TGTGCCAGCAGCTCATCTACGGGACAGTTCTACGAGCAGTACTTC

d_gene: TRBD2
abundance: few
v_gene: TRBV7-8
j_gene: TRBJ2-7
len: 15
CDR3aa: CASSLAGTSDYEQYF
CDR3nt: TGTGCCAGCAGCTTAGCCGGGACTAGCGACTACGAGCAGTACTTC

d_gene: TRBD1
abundance: few
v_gene: TRBV27
j_gene: TRBJ2-3
len: 13
CDR3aa: CAETGPNTDTQYF
CDR3nt: TGTGCCGAGACAGGGCCTAACACAGATACGCAGTATTTT

d_gene: TRBD2
abundance: few
v_gene: TRBV7-6
j_gene: TRBJ2-3
len: 15
CDR3aa: CASSPRLADTDTQYF
CDR3nt: TGTGCCAGCAGCCCTAGACTAGCGGATACAGATACGCAGTATTTT

d_gene: NA
abundance: NA
v_gene: TRBV7-2
j_gene: TRBJ2-3
len: 11
CDR3aa: CASTSGDTQYF
CDR3nt: TGTGCCAGCACCTCGGGAGATACGCAGTATTTT

d_gene: TRBD2
abundance: NA
v_gene: TRBV11-3
j_gene: TRBJ2-1
len: 15
CDR3aa: CASSLGVAGNYEQFF
CDR3nt: TGTGCCAGCAGCTTAGGGGTAGCGGGAAACTATGAGCAGTTCTTC

d_gene: NA
abundance: NA
v_gene: TRBV6-5
j_gene: TRBJ1-2
len: 16
CDR3aa: CASSYGGSPLYYGYTF
CDR3nt: TGTGCCAGCAGTTACGGGGGCAGTCCTCTCTACTATGGCTACACCTTC

d_gene: TRBD1
abundance: NA
v_gene: TRBV4-3
j_gene: TRBJ1-6
len: 17
CDR3aa: CASSPQPPQGNTSPLHF
CDR3nt: TGCGCCAGCAGCCCCCAGCCACCACAGGGGAATACTTCACCCCTCCACTTT

d_gene: TRBD1
abundance: NA
v_gene: TRBV7-6
j_gene: TRBJ1-5
len: 13
CDR3aa: CASSPDRDQPQHF
CDR3nt: TGTGCCAGCAGCCCTGACAGGGATCAGCCCCAGCATTTT

d_gene: TRBD2
abundance: NA
v_gene: TRBV19
j_gene: TRBJ2-3
len: 19
CDR3aa: CASSTLSHSGRGSTDTQYF
CDR3nt: TGTGCCAGTAGTACGCTCTCTCATAGCGGGAGAGGAAGCACAGATACGCAGTATTTT

d_gene: NA
abundance: NA
v_gene: TRBV5-5
j_gene: TRBJ2-2
len: 16
CDR3aa: CASSPHRVSDTGELFF
CDR3nt: TGTGCCAGCAGCCCGCACAGGGTCTCGGACACCGGGGAGCTGTTTTTT

d_gene: TRBD1
abundance: NA
v_gene: TRBV6-6
j_gene: TRBJ2-5
len: 12
CDR3aa: CAGGQGGETQYF
CDR3nt: TGTGCCGGTGGACAGGGCGGAGAGACCCAGTACTTC

d_gene: TRBD2
abundance: NA
v_gene: TRBV5-1
j_gene: TRBJ2-3
len: 15
CDR3aa: CASSPSAGVTDTQYF
CDR3nt: TGCGCCAGCAGCCCCTCAGCGGGGGTGACAGATACGCAGTATTTT

d_gene: TRBD2
abundance: once
v_gene: TRBV28
j_gene: TRBJ2-1
len: 16
CDR3aa: CASSHLAEELYNEQFF
CDR3nt: TGTGCCAGCAGCCACCTAGCGGAGGAACTCTACAATGAGCAGTTCTTC

d_gene: TRBD1
abundance: NA
v_gene: TRBV6-5
j_gene: TRBJ1-2
len: 14
CDR3aa: CASRVQGADYGYTF
CDR3nt: TGTGCCAGCAGGGTACAGGGGGCCGACTATGGCTACACCTTC

d_gene: NA
abundance: few
v_gene: TRBV15
j_gene: TRBJ2-1
len: 16
CDR3aa: CATSRLTGSSYNEQFF
CDR3nt: TGTGCCACCAGCAGATTAACTGGGAGCTCCTACAATGAGCAGTTCTTC

d_gene: TRBD2
abundance: NA
v_gene: TRBV4-3
j_gene: TRBJ2-7
len: 15
CDR3aa: CASSRGDAGAAEQYF
CDR3nt: TGCGCCAGCAGCCGCGGTGACGCGGGAGCGGCGGAGCAGTACTTC

d_gene: NA
abundance: NA
v_gene: TRBV5-1
j_gene: TRBJ2-1
len: 16
CDR3aa: CASSSPGLGVYNEQFF
CDR3nt: TGCGCCAGCAGCTCACCGGGACTGGGGGTTTACAATGAGCAGTTCTTC

d_gene: NA
abundance: NA
v_gene: TRBV7-2
j_gene: TRBJ2-1
len: 17
CDR3aa: CASSLRPTGSSYNEQFF
CDR3nt: TGTGCCAGCAGCTTACGACCTACAGGGAGCTCCTACAATGAGCAGTTCTTC

d_gene: NA
abundance: once
v_gene: TRBV7-9
j_gene: TRBJ2-7
len: 14
CDR3aa: CASSPSEGPFEQYF
CDR3nt: TGTGCCAGCAGCCCGTCAGAGGGCCCCTTTGAGCAGTACTTC

d_gene: NA
abundance: NA
v_gene: TRBV28
j_gene: TRBJ2-7
len: 16
CDR3aa: CASSLSLVAPPYEQYF
CDR3nt: TGTGCCAGCAGTTTATCACTGGTAGCCCCTCCCTACGAGCAGTACTTC

d_gene: TRBD1
abundance: NA
v_gene: TRBV19
j_gene: TRBJ1-5
len: 12
CDR3aa: CSISPGQEPQHF
CDR3nt: TGTTCCATTAGTCCCGGACAGGAGCCCCAGCATTTT

d_gene: NA
abundance: few
v_gene: TRBV5-1
j_gene: TRBJ2-7
len: 16
CDR3aa: CASSLGQARPSYEQYF
CDR3nt: TGCGCCAGCAGCTTGGGACAGGCCAGACCCTCCTACGAGCAGTACTTC

d_gene: TRBD1
abundance: NA
v_gene: TRBV19
j_gene: TRBJ2-7
len: 14
CDR3aa: CASSTTGGNYEQYF
CDR3nt: TGTGCCAGTAGTACGACAGGGGGCAACTACGAGCAGTACTTC

d_gene: NA
abundance: few
v_gene: TRBV19
j_gene: TRBJ1-1
len: 13
CDR3aa: CASTGGLNTEAFF
CDR3nt: TGTGCCTCCACGGGGGGATTGAACACTGAAGCTTTCTTT

d_gene: NA
abundance: NA
v_gene: TRBV6-5
j_gene: TRBJ2-3
len: 13
CDR3aa: CASSELAKDTQYF
CDR3nt: TGTGCCAGCAGTGAATTAGCTAAGGATACGCAGTATTTT

d_gene: TRBD1
abundance: NA
v_gene: TRBV19
j_gene: TRBJ2-3
len: 15
CDR3aa: CASSTWTGAEDTQYF
CDR3nt: TGTGCCAGTAGTACCTGGACAGGCGCCGAGGATACGCAGTATTTT

d_gene: TRBD1
abundance: NA
v_gene: TRBV2
j_gene: TRBJ1-4
len: 15
CDR3aa: CASSEPGQGSEKLFF
CDR3nt: TGTGCCAGCAGTGAACCGGGACAGGGGAGTGAAAAACTGTTTTTT

d_gene: TRBD2
abundance: NA
v_gene: TRBV7-8
j_gene: TRBJ2-5
len: 15
CDR3aa: CASSLGLREGETQYF
CDR3nt: TGTGCCAGCAGCTTAGGCCTCAGGGAGGGAGAGACCCAGTACTTC

d_gene: TRBD1
abundance: NA
v_gene: TRBV27
j_gene: TRBJ1-2
len: 15
CDR3aa: CASSSGQGAAYGYTF
CDR3nt: TGTGCCAGCAGTTCCGGACAGGGGGCCGCCTATGGCTACACCTTC

d_gene: NA
abundance: NA
v_gene: TRBV2
j_gene: TRBJ1-1
len: 12
CDR3aa: CASSDVDSEAFF
CDR3nt: TGTGCCAGCAGTGATGTGGACAGTGAAGCTTTCTTT

d_gene: TRBD2
abundance: few
v_gene: TRBV4-2
j_gene: TRBJ2-5
len: 17
CDR3aa: CASSQKSGAVGEETQYF
CDR3nt: TGTGCCAGCAGCCAGAAGAGCGGGGCGGTTGGGGAAGAGACCCAGTACTTC

d_gene: NA
abundance: NA
v_gene: TRBV5-6
j_gene: TRBJ2-7
len: 11
CDR3aa: CASSVLGEQYF
CDR3nt: TGTGCCAGCAGCGTCCTCGGGGAGCAGTACTTC

d_gene: NA
abundance: NA
v_gene: TRBV15
j_gene: TRBJ1-1
len: 15
CDR3aa: CATSRKGVGSTEAFF
CDR3nt: TGTGCCACCAGCAGAAAGGGGGTAGGGTCCACTGAAGCTTTCTTT

d_gene: NA
abundance: NA
v_gene: TRBV10-3
j_gene: TRBJ2-2
len: 14
CDR3aa: CAISGGARTGELFF
CDR3nt: TGTGCCATCAGTGGCGGGGCACGAACCGGGGAGCTGTTTTTT

d_gene: TRBD1
abundance: NA
v_gene: TRBV7-9
j_gene: TRBJ2-1
len: 15
CDR3aa: CASSPRDRAYNEQFF
CDR3nt: TGTGCCAGCAGCCCAAGGGACAGGGCCTACAATGAGCAGTTCTTC

d_gene: TRBD1
abundance: NA
v_gene: TRBV5-6
j_gene: TRBJ2-1
len: 15
CDR3aa: CASSTTGGVYNEQFF
CDR3nt: TGTGCCAGCAGCACAACAGGGGGCGTCTACAATGAGCAGTTCTTC

d_gene: NA
abundance: NA
v_gene: TRBV27
j_gene: TRBJ2-3
len: 14
CDR3aa: CASSGRVGTDTQYF
CDR3nt: TGTGCCAGCAGTGGCAGGGTGGGCACAGATACGCAGTATTTT

d_gene: TRBD2
abundance: NA
v_gene: TRBV28
j_gene: TRBJ2-5
len: 20
CDR3aa: CASNIRVLAGHPAVVETQYF
CDR3nt: TGTGCCAGCAACATACGGGTACTAGCGGGACACCCCGCGGTAGTAGAGACCCAGTACTTC

d_gene: NA
abundance: NA
v_gene: TRBV7-9
j_gene: TRBJ2-5
len: 13
CDR3aa: CASSLRSGDEQYF
CDR3nt: TGTGCCAGCAGCTTACGTTCGGGGGATGAGCAGTACTTC

d_gene: TRBD2
abundance: NA
v_gene: TRBV7-2
j_gene: TRBJ2-2
len: 17
CDR3aa: CASSFPSGGINTGELFF
CDR3nt: TGTGCCAGCAGCTTCCCTAGCGGGGGGATTAACACCGGGGAGCTGTTTTTT

d_gene: TRBD1
abundance: NA
v_gene: TRBV27
j_gene: TRBJ1-4
len: 18
CDR3aa: CASSWAPRRQGVGEKLFF
CDR3nt: TGTGCCAGCAGTTGGGCACCCCGGAGACAGGGGGTCGGGGAAAAACTGTTTTTT

d_gene: TRBD1
abundance: NA
v_gene: TRBV5-1
j_gene: TRBJ2-7
len: 15
CDR3aa: CASSRIDRGRYEQYF
CDR3nt: TGCGCCAGCAGCCGAATTGACAGGGGGAGGTACGAGCAGTACTTC

d_gene: NA
abundance: NA
v_gene: TRBV29-1
j_gene: TRBJ1-1
len: 13
CDR3aa: CSVQGRMNTEAFF
CDR3nt: TGCAGCGTACAGGGTAGGATGAACACTGAAGCTTTCTTT

d_gene: TRBD1
abundance: NA
v_gene: TRBV7-9
j_gene: TRBJ1-1
len: 14
CDR3aa: CASSLEGTGSEAFF
CDR3nt: TGTGCCAGCAGCCTCGAAGGGACAGGGTCTGAAGCTTTCTTT

d_gene: NA
abundance: NA
v_gene: TRBV7-9
j_gene: TRBJ1-2
len: 13
CDR3aa: CASSLRRGDGYTF
CDR3nt: TGTGCCAGCAGCTTAAGGAGGGGTGATGGCTACACCTTC

d_gene: NA
abundance: NA
v_gene: TRBV30
j_gene: TRBJ2-7
len: 13
CDR3aa: CAWSDSRSYEQYF
CDR3nt: TGTGCCTGGAGTGACAGCCGCTCCTACGAGCAGTACTTC

d_gene: TRBD2
abundance: NA
v_gene: TRBV2
j_gene: TRBJ2-7
len: 17
CDR3aa: CASSARQGRGGRYEQYF
CDR3nt: TGTGCCAGCAGTGCACGGCAAGGGCGGGGGGGCCGCTACGAGCAGTACTTC

d_gene: TRBD1
abundance: NA
v_gene: TRBV27
j_gene: TRBJ2-2
len: 15
CDR3aa: CASSPGQLNTGELFF
CDR3nt: TGTGCCAGCAGTCCGGGACAGCTAAACACCGGGGAGCTGTTTTTT

d_gene: NA
abundance: NA
v_gene: TRBV6-1
j_gene: TRBJ1-5
len: 19
CDR3aa: CASRESWWTDPKSNQPQHF
CDR3nt: TGTGCCAGCAGGGAAAGCTGGTGGACAGACCCTAAGAGCAATCAGCCCCAGCATTTT

d_gene: TRBD2
abundance: NA
v_gene: TRBV6-5
j_gene: TRBJ2-3
len: 16
CDR3aa: CASSYGGRTRTDTQYF
CDR3nt: TGTGCCAGCAGTTACGGCGGGAGGACCCGCACAGATACGCAGTATTTT

d_gene: NA
abundance: NA
v_gene: TRBV28
j_gene: TRBJ2-3
len: 14
CDR3aa: CASSQTTSTDTQYF
CDR3nt: TGTGCCAGCAGTCAGACTACATCCACAGATACGCAGTATTTT

d_gene: TRBD1
abundance: few
v_gene: TRBV11-3
j_gene: TRBJ1-1
len: 15
CDR3aa: CASRYLTGFKTEAFF
CDR3nt: TGTGCCAGCAGGTACCTGACAGGGTTTAAGACTGAAGCTTTCTTT

d_gene: NA
abundance: NA
v_gene: TRBV28
j_gene: TRBJ2-1
len: 11
CDR3aa: CAIASYNEQFF
CDR3nt: TGTGCCATAGCCTCCTACAATGAGCAGTTCTTC